The 28 T cell receptor beta chains below all came from one sample that was sequenced in a study of siplizumab effects on memory and regulatory T cells. Sequencing was performed with immunoSEQ multiplex PCR; in TCRdb, only in-frame clones are kept and a portion is missing. The sample consists of roughly 100,000 clones, about 94% of them appearing once. The sequencing input was Tregs sorted from blood. These receptors were collected from a human donor in good health.

The rearrangement joins TRBV18 to TRBJ2-2; 10 nucleotides align to TRBD1. Germline loops: CDR1 KGHSH, CDR2 LQKENI. This CDR3 comprises 15 residues. With 0 bases clipped from V and 5 bases from J, the junction kept 0 bases outside the gene matches. The CDR3 DNA reads as TGTGCCAGCTCACCACCGGGACAGGGGACCGGGGAGCTGTTTTTT. It yields the protein CASSPPGQGTGELFF.

The chain joins TRBV4-1 to TRBJ2-2; D remains unclear. The CDR3 totals 13 residues. The germline V gene encodes CDR1 MGHRA and CDR2 YSYEKL. Trimming took 8 bases from V and 1 from J, leaving 8 bases between them. CDR3 sequence: CASGRVNTGELFF. For the CDR3, the DNA is TGCGCCAGCGGACGGGTGAACACCGGGGAGCTGTTTTTT.

The V call is TRBV5-4, the J call TRBJ2-7; D gene ambiguous. Trimming shortened V by 2 bases and J by 0 bases, and 9 bases separated the two germline ends. CDR3 length: 14 amino acids. From germline, CDR1 is SGHNT and CDR2 YYREEE (reference sequence). CDR3 sequence: CASSLREPSYEQYF. The CDR3, as DNA: TGTGCCAGCAGCTTACGTGAACCCTCCTACGAGCAGTACTTC.

The V call is TRBV9, the J call TRBJ1-1; D is unclear. In germline, CDR1 is SGDLS, CDR2 YYNGEE. Trimming took 3 bases from V and 2 from J, leaving 11 bases between them. The CDR3 contains 14 residues. In DNA, the CDR3 is TGTGCCAGCAGCGCCGGGAGCGTCAACACTGAAGCTTTCTTT. This codes for CASSAGSVNTEAFF. The variable domain in full, with the rest retrieved from reference TRBV9 and TRBJ1-1, is DSGVTQTPKHLITATGQRVTLRCSPRSGDLSVYWYQQSLDQGLQFLIQYYNGEERAKGNILERFSAQQFPDLHSELNLSSLELGDSALYFCASSAGSVNTEAFFGQGTRLTVV.

The gene calls are TRBV9 and TRBJ2-2; weak D call: TRBD1 (5 bases). Trimming stripped 0 bases from V and 4 bases from J, with 10 bases between. Per germline, CDR1 SGDLS and CDR2 YYNGEE. The CDR3 covers 15 residues. CDR3 loop: CASSVGQKLTGELFF. The CDR3 DNA sequence: TGTGCCAGCAGCGTAGGACAGAAACTCACCGGGGAGCTGTTTTTT.

The chain has TRBV6-5 and TRBJ1-2; D unresolved. The germline V gene encodes CDR1 MNHEY and CDR2 SVGAGI. V was cut by 2 bases and J by 8 bases, with 18 bases left in between. The CDR3 is made up of 15 amino acids. The CDR3 here is CASSYVATEKGGYTF. The CDR3 DNA follows: TGTGCCAGCAGTTACGTGGCAACAGAGAAAGGAGGCTACACCTTC.

The V call is TRBV6-1, the J call TRBJ2-5, with 8 bases that match TRBD2. CDR1 MNHNS and CDR2 SASEGT come from the germline V gene. The trim removed 7 bases at V and 9 bases at J, leaving 13 bases unmatched. This CDR3 region has 14 residues. This CDR3 is CASKPHLAGAPQYF. CDR3 nucleotides: TGTGCCAGCAAGCCGCATCTAGCGGGCGCGCCCCAGTACTTC.

The chain carries TRBV6-5 and TRBJ2-3, with a weak D call TRBD2 (6 bases). From germline, CDR1 is MNHEY and CDR2 SVGAGI. Trimming cost V 6 bases and J 2 bases, with 12 bases left between them. CDR3 length: 14 amino acids. CDR3 in amino acids: CASSRTTLTDTQYF. For the CDR3, the DNA is TGTGCCAGCAGCCGGACTACCCTCACAGATACGCAGTATTTT.

The genes are TRBV5-4 and TRBJ1-6, with D uncertain. The CDR3 sequence is 15 residues long. V lost 2 bases to trimming and J lost 6 bases, with 12 bases between them. Germline V CDR1 and CDR2: SGHNT, YYREEE (reference sequence). This CDR3 is CASSLKGRSNSPLHF. For the CDR3, the DNA is TGTGCCAGCAGCTTAAAAGGGCGAAGTAATTCACCCCTCCACTTT.

This clone has a handful of counts. The chain uses TRBV4-1 and TRBJ2-2; 8 bases match TRBD2. After removal of 8 bases from V and 1 base from J, the junction contained 6 bases not matched to a gene. Germline V gives CDR1 MGHRA, CDR2 YSYEKL. The CDR3 spans 15 residues. This CDR3 reads CASRGGDLNTGELFF. In DNA form, the CDR3 reads TGCGCCAGCCGGGGGGGCGACCTGAACACCGGGGAGCTGTTTTTT.

The CDR3 DNA follows: TGTGCCAGCAGCCCTCGGACCCGCCGATATGGCTACACCTTC. Translated: CASSPRTRRYGYTF. J is TRBJ1-2 and V is TRBV5-6, with D unclear. Germline V CDR1 and CDR2: SGHDT, YYEEEE. The CDR3 covers 14 residues. Between the trimmed V and J ends, which lost 4 bases and 5 bases, there was a span of 15 bases. The complete variable domain, with remaining parts taken from reference TRBV5-6 and TRBJ1-2, reads DAGVTQSPTHLIKTRGQQVTLRCSPKSGHDTVSWYQQALGQGPQFIFQYYEEEERQRGNFPDRFSGHQFPNYSSELNVNALLLGDSALYLCASSPRTRRYGYTFGSGTRLTVV.

The chain carries TRBV6-1 and TRBJ1-4; possibly TRBD1 for D (5 bases). The V and J ends lost 3 bases and 8 bases respectively, with 25 bases between them. Germline V gene sequence: CDR1 MNHNS, CDR2 SASEGT. This CDR3 spans 18 amino acids. The CDR3 bases are TGTGCCAGCAGTGATTTGGGGCCGGGCGCAGGGAAGAAGGAAAAACTGTTTTTT. Translation: CASSDLGPGAGKKEKLFF.

The chain is built from TRBV5-8 and TRBJ1-1; D is unresolved. V was shortened by 0 bases and J by 11 bases, with 14 bases between the two germline ends. Per the germline V gene, CDR1 is SGHTS and CDR2 is YDEGEE. The CDR3 totals 13 residues. CDR3 in DNA: TGTGCCAGCAGCTTGGCCCTCGTCGGCGGTGCTTTCTTT. Protein: CASSLALVGGAFF.

The rearrangement joins TRBV6-1 to TRBJ1-3; maybe TRBD1 (5 bases). CDR3 length equals 14 residues. Germline V lookup: CDR1 MNHNS, CDR2 SASEGT. Trimming stripped 7 bases from V and 4 bases from J, with 14 bases between. The CDR3 DNA follows: TGTGCCAGCACCCCTAGGGGCGTGGGAAACACCATATATTTT. It encodes CASTPRGVGNTIYF.

The rearrangement uses TRBV9 and TRBJ2-7, with D unclear. Germline V gene sequence: CDR1 SGDLS, CDR2 YYNGEE. V lost 2 bases, J lost 5 bases, and 23 bases lay in between. The CDR3 loop spans 17 amino acids. This CDR3 is CASSVSPIWHKQHEQYF. CDR3 coding DNA: TGTGCCAGCAGCGTTTCCCCCATATGGCATAAGCAGCACGAGCAGTACTTC. Combining the CDR3 with reference TRBV9 and TRBJ2-7 gives the whole variable domain DSGVTQTPKHLITATGQRVTLRCSPRSGDLSVYWYQQSLDQGLQFLIQYYNGEERAKGNILERFSAQQFPDLHSELNLSSLELGDSALYFCASSVSPIWHKQHEQYFGPGTRLTVT.

This rearrangement joins TRBV30 to TRBJ2-7; the D is unclear. Germline lookup yields CDR1 GTSNPN and CDR2 SVGIG (reference sequence). Trimming shortened V by 0 bases and J by 4 bases, and 7 bases separated the two germline ends. This CDR3 region has 12 residues. Here the CDR3 DNA reads TGTGCCTGGAGTGTATCCCTTTACGAGCAGTACTTC. Residues: CAWSVSLYEQYF.

This clone was picked up one time. The rearrangement joins TRBV6-1 to TRBJ1-4; tentatively, D is TRBD1 (5 bases). Germline V gives CDR1 MNHNS, CDR2 SASEGT. The CDR3 totals 18 residues. V lost 4 bases and J 2 bases, leaving 20 bases between the germline ends. The CDR3 sequence: CASSASGGLPGTNEKLFF. The CDR3 region has the DNA TGTGCCAGCAGTGCGTCCGGGGGACTCCCAGGGACTAATGAAAAACTGTTTTTT.

J is TRBJ1-4 and V is TRBV29-1; D gene ambiguous. The CDR3 contains 14 residues. Germline V gene lookup returns CDR1 SQVTM and CDR2 ANQGSEA. Trimming took off 1 base at V and 8 bases at J, with 14 bases between the two ends. CDR3 sequence (DNA): TGCAGCGTTGAAGGGGAAGGGAATCAGGAAAAACTGTTTTTT. Its protein is CSVEGEGNQEKLFF.

The chain couples TRBV4-1 to TRBJ2-7, with 9 bases fitting TRBD1. The V and J ends lost 3 bases and 4 bases, in that order; junction bases with no gene match: 4. This CDR3 comprises 14 residues. Looked up from germline, CDR1 is MGHRA and CDR2 is YSYEKL. CDR3 protein: CASSHRTGEYEQYF. The CDR3 coding sequence is TGCGCCAGCAGCCATCGGACAGGGGAGTACGAGCAGTACTTC.

The chain combines TRBV6-6 with TRBJ2-3; D gene uncertain. The CDR3 consists of 15 residues. Per the germline V gene, CDR1 is MNHNY and CDR2 is SVGAGI (reference sequence). The germline V and J ends were trimmed by 6 bases and 4 bases, with 17 bases remaining between them. CDR3 bases: TGTGCCAGCAGCATAGGGCTCCCCCTCCCAGATACGCAGTATTTT. Amino acids: CASSIGLPLPDTQYF.

The chain uses TRBV7-6 and TRBJ2-5; D ambiguous. V shed 3 bases and J shed 1 base, with 0 bases lying between them. Germline values: CDR1 SGHVS, CDR2 FNYEAQ. The CDR3 is 11 residues long. CDR3 DNA: TGTGCCAGCAGCTTCCAAGAGACCCAGTACTTC. It specifies CASSFQETQYF.

V usage is TRBV5-6 and J usage is TRBJ1-1; TRBD1 matches at 10 bases. Germline V CDR1 and CDR2: SGHDT, YYEEEE. V lost 1 base and J lost 6; bases outside the gene matches: 3. CDR3 length: 14 amino acids. The CDR3 protein is CASSLMGQGPEAFF. The CDR3 nucleotides are TGTGCCAGCAGCTTGATGGGACAGGGGCCTGAAGCTTTCTTT.

V is TRBV18 and J is TRBJ1-2; possible D gene TRBD1, 5 bases. V was trimmed by 6 bases and J by 3 bases, leaving 11 bases between them. Germline CDR1 KGHSH, CDR2 LQKENI. The CDR3 has 13 amino acids. The CDR3 loop reads CASSREGHYGYTF. As DNA, the CDR3 is TGTGCCAGCTCCAGGGAGGGTCACTATGGCTACACCTTC.

The chain is built from TRBV6-4 and TRBJ1-2; no firm D call. This CDR3 is 12 amino acids long. The germline CDR1 and CDR2 sequences are MRHNA and SNTAGT. Deletions cut 0 bases from V and 4 bases from J, with 3 bases between. For the CDR3, the DNA is TGTGCCAGCAGTGACTCTCGCTATGGCTACACCTTC. It is translated as CASSDSRYGYTF.

The chain carries TRBV29-1 and TRBJ1-2; tentative D call: TRBD1 (6 bases). With 3 bases removed from V and 2 bases from J, the gap between germline ends came to 10 bases. The CDR3 extends over 13 amino acids. CDR1 and CDR2 from the germline V gene are SQVTM and ANQGSEA. The DNA of the CDR3 is TGCAGCGTTGACGCACAGGGCAACTATGGCTACACCTTC. This translates into CSVDAQGNYGYTF.

The chain joins TRBV30 to TRBJ2-7; D perhaps matches TRBD1 (6 bases). The ends were cut back, 2 bases at V and 3 bases at J, with 17 bases in the middle. CDR3 length: 15 residues. Per the germline V gene, CDR1 is GTSNPN and CDR2 is SVGIG (reference sequence). CDR3 protein: CAWSPQGRGIYEQYF. Written as DNA, the CDR3 is TGTGCCTGGAGTCCTCAGGGCAGGGGAATCTACGAGCAGTACTTC.

CDR3 DNA sequence: TGTGCCAGCAGTTATTCAGGCGATATGAACACTGAAGCTTTCTTT. As protein: CASSYSGDMNTEAFF. This chain connects TRBV6-5 to TRBJ1-1; D not resolved. Germline-derived CDR1 and CDR2 are MNHEY and SVGAGI. This CDR3 contains 15 residues. V lost 3 bases, J lost 0 bases, and 11 bases lay in between.

This CDR3 is CASSQDPSETQYF. The CDR3 bases are TGTGCCAGCAGCCAAGACCCTAGTGAGACCCAGTACTTC. The chain is built from TRBV4-2 and TRBJ2-5; D gene uncertain. Germline V gene sequence: CDR1 LGHNA, CDR2 YNFKEQ. The V and J ends lost 0 bases and 5 bases respectively, with 7 bases between them. The CDR3 is 13 residues long.